This is a list of T cell receptor beta chains from one sample in a study of identical twins. TCRdb reprocessed the 5' RACE reads via MiXCR and lists one record per CDR3 protein. The profile covers about 700,000 distinct CDR3 sequences, with roughly 6.2% appearing a single time and about 2% taken by the ten largest. Sequencing input: naive T cells sorted from blood. Receptors were obtained from a man between 18 and 35 years old in good health. Each CDR3 is given without its conserved first and last residue.

V gene: TRBV6-1; CDR3 protein: ASRSGGVETQY
V gene: TRBV6-1; CDR3 protein: ASTQGVTQETQY
V gene: TRBV11-2; CDR3 protein: ASSLAPDRGFEQY
V gene: TRBV15; CDR3 protein: APRAAVYEQY
V gene: TRBV10-3; CDR3 protein: AIRTGTSLNTGELF
V gene: TRBV7-9; CDR3 protein: ASSLNLDSSYEQY
V gene: TRBV20-1; CDR3 protein: SASRQADWGEAF
V gene: TRBV19; CDR3 protein: ASSIGGSFSNQPQH
V gene: TRBV28; CDR3 protein: ASRPRQGMSYNSPLH
V gene: TRBV5-1; CDR3 protein: ASSYSGRYEDTQY
V gene: TRBV7-2; CDR3 protein: ASSLGKTQY
V gene: TRBV7-9; CDR3 protein: ASSQSGTKWEAF
V gene: TRBV7-2; CDR3 protein: ASSRGASSYEQY
V gene: TRBV5-1; CDR3 protein: ASSETGNEQY
V gene: TRBV5-1; CDR3 protein: ASSLNFGTDNEKLF